The source of this T cell receptor beta chain is a study of OX40 agonist ivuxolimab in advanced cancers. Overall study context: An agonistic anti-OX40 (CD134) antibody, ivuxolimab, was used to treat the patients. Broader study findings: The study found that CD8+ T cells averaged more expanded clones than CD4+. Nonresponders included some who also had low normalized T-cell clonal expansion. Partial responders receiving 0.1-3.0 mg/kg showed among the lowest clonal expansion.

The assay was immunoSEQ multiplex PCR, and TCRdb's table has in-frame clones only and misses some. The table has around 48,000 clones, approximately 85% seen once. The CDR3 has 14 residues. Germline CDR1 and CDR2: MDHEN and SYDVKM. The V end lost 2 bases, the J end lost 10 bases, and 15 bases lay between the germline ends. As for this clone: The antigen remains undetermined.

This receptor was obtained from an adult with an advanced solid tumor such as melanoma, head and neck, liver or kidney cancer. The chain has TRBV28 and TRBJ2-1; D is unresolved. The specimen comprised CD4+ or CD8+ T cells sorted from blood, sampled in a trial of the OX40 agonist ivuxolimab. The CDR3 DNA is TGTGCCAGCAGTTTAAATCGGCTTCTAAGGGAGCAGTTCTTC. It translates to CASSLNRLLREQFF.